This is a list of T cell receptor beta chains from one sample in a study of CD8 T cells in Susac syndrome. From the immunoSEQ multiplex PCR reads, TCRdb called clonotypes with MiXCR, one entry per CDR3 protein. Seen here are more than 95,000 distinct CDR3 sequences, around 94% observed once, and the top ten hold approximately 0.22%. The sequencing sample was made of CD8+ T cells from PBMCs. The receptors originated from a human donor with Susac syndrome. Both conserved end residues are part of each CDR3. Fields, in order: V gene, clone size, J gene, D gene, CDR3 DNA, CDR3 protein. A D gene is named only where the DNA matches it firmly. The size entry is marked missing in some rows and otherwise reads once, few, many or a size class.

TRBV5-6	once	TRBJ1-4	-	TGTGCCACCAATCGGGGGGCACCAAATGAAAAACTGTTTTTT	CATNRGAPNEKLFF
TRBV27	-	TRBJ1-4	-	TGTGCCAGCAGGCCCCAGACGGACATGGTCGGGGAACTGTTTTTT	CASRPQTDMVGELFF
TRBV5-1	-	TRBJ2-1	-	TGCGCCAGCAGCTTGGTAGGGAGACCGTTTGACAATGAGCAGTTCTTC	CASSLVGRPFDNEQFF
TRBV5-1	-	TRBJ1-1	-	TGCGCCAGCAGCTTGTTGCGGGTGGGGGTCGAAGCTTTCTTT	CASSLLRVGVEAFF
TRBV28	-	TRBJ2-5	-	TGTGCCAGCAGTTTCTACGCGCGACGGGGAGAGACCCAGTACTTC	CASSFYARRGETQYF
TRBV4-1	-	TRBJ2-1	TRBD1	TGCGCCAGCAGCCAAGTTCTGAGGATCGGGACAGGAGACTACAATGAGCAGTTCTTC	CASSQVLRIGTGDYNEQFF
TRBV5-1	-	TRBJ2-6	-	TGCGCCAGCGCTATACTCATGGGGGCGGCTGGGGCCAACGTCCTGACTTTC	CASAILMGAAGANVLTF
TRBV7-9	-	TRBJ2-5	-	TGTGCCAGCAGTTCACCCTTGCAAGAGACCCAGTACTTC	CASSSPLQETQYF
TRBV15	-	TRBJ2-2	-	TGTGCCACCAGCAGAGATCTGGGTAGGGGCTCCGCCGGGGAGCTGTTTTTT	CATSRDLGRGSAGELFF
TRBV7-9	-	TRBJ2-3	TRBD1	TGTGCCAGCAGCTCCCCGACAGGGGACACAGATACGCAGTATTTT	CASSSPTGDTDTQYF
TRBV4-1	-	TRBJ2-7	-	TGCGCCAGCAGCCAAGATCTGGGGGACGAGCAGTACTTC	CASSQDLGDEQYF
TRBV15	-	TRBJ2-2	TRBD1	TGTGCCACCAGCAGAGGGACGACAGGGGGTCGCCGGGAGCTGTTTTTT	CATSRGTTGGRRELFF
TRBV19	-	TRBJ1-2	-	TGTGCCAGTACCTCCGGAGCAGGGCGTGGCTACACCTTC	CASTSGAGRGYTF
TRBV6-5	-	TRBJ2-4	-	TGTGCCAGCGCCCTGGGAGCCAAAAACATTCAGTACTTC	CASALGAKNIQYF
TRBV6-5	few	TRBJ2-1	-	TGTGCCAGCAATAAACGGGGGTCCGGCTACAATGAGCAGTTCTTC	CASNKRGSGYNEQFF
TRBV10-2	-	TRBJ2-7	-	TGCGCCAGCAGTGGGGCGTCCACCTACGAGCAGTACTTC	CASSGASTYEQYF
TRBV30	-	TRBJ2-3	-	TGTGCCTCCTTTCGGGTCGGGGATACGCAGTATTTT	CASFRVGDTQYF
TRBV7-9	few	TRBJ2-7	-	TGTGCCAGCAGCTTTAATCTAGCCGGAGACCCCTACGAGCAGTACTTC	CASSFNLAGDPYEQYF
TRBV7-8	-	TRBJ2-2	-	TGTGCCAGCAGCTTAGTTTGGCAGGGAGACACCGGGGAGCTGTTTTTT	CASSLVWQGDTGELFF
TRBV11-2	-	TRBJ2-1	TRBD2	TGTGCCAGCAGCTTACCCGTATCCGGGGCTAGCGGGAGGGATGAGCAGTTCTTC	CASSLPVSGASGRDEQFF
TRBV25-1	-	TRBJ2-5	TRBD1	TGTGCCAGCAGCGGTCCCCCGGGACAGCAAGAGACCCAGTACTTC	CASSGPPGQQETQYF
TRBV27	-	TRBJ2-2	-	TGTGCCAGCAGTGACAGACAGGGACTGGCCGGGGAGCTGTTTTTT	CASSDRQGLAGELFF